What follows are 27 T cell receptor beta chains derived from one specimen sequenced in a study of beta chain features in type 1 diabetes. The whole isolated RNA underwent reverse transcription, so sequencing captured expressed TCRB transcripts. The assay was immunoSEQ multiplex PCR, and TCRdb's table has in-frame clones only and misses some. In the table there are a few hundred thousand clones, approximately 15% of which are singletons. Material for sequencing was naive CD4+ T cells from blood. These receptors were taken from a man in his thirties or forties in good health.

The genes are TRBV4-3 and TRBJ2-4; tentative D call: TRBD2 (5 bases). The germline CDR1 and CDR2 sequences are LGHNA and YSLEER. The CDR3 totals 15 residues. Trimming took off 0 bases at V and 6 bases at J, with 12 bases between the two ends. In nucleotides, the CDR3 is TGCGCCAGCAGCCAAGATTGGAGCGGATTAAACATTCAGTACTTC. It yields the protein CASSQDWSGLNIQYF.

This clone was seen only once. The gene calls are TRBV6-5 and TRBJ2-1; 7 nucleotides match TRBD1. The CDR3 has 16 residues. Germline V CDR1 and CDR2: MNHEY, SVGAGI. V shed 0 bases and J 12 bases; nucleotides not matched to a gene: 14. This chain's CDR3 is CASSYSRDSVRHGQFF. In DNA, the CDR3 is TGTGCCAGCAGTTACTCGAGGGACAGCGTCCGACACGGGCAGTTCTTC.

The rearrangement uses TRBV25-1 and TRBJ2-5, with D unresolved. Germline V lookup: CDR1 MGHDK, CDR2 SYGVNS. The CDR3 runs to 15 residues. V was cut by 1 base and J by 1 base, with 10 bases left in between. The CDR3 sequence is CASSEWWAGQETQYF. The CDR3 coding sequence is TGTGCCAGCAGTGAATGGTGGGCAGGCCAAGAGACCCAGTACTTC.

This clone has a handful of counts. The chain employs TRBV7-2 and TRBJ2-7, with 9 bases identical to TRBD1. Germline V gives CDR1 SGHTA, CDR2 FQGNSA. CDR3 length equals 13 residues. V shed 4 bases, J shed 2 bases, and the junction held 0 bases outside the gene matches. CDR3: CASSWTGAYEQYF. In DNA, the CDR3 is TGTGCCAGCAGCTGGACAGGGGCCTACGAGCAGTACTTC.

The J gene is TRBJ2-3, the V gene TRBV7-8; 11 nucleotides line up with TRBD2. The ends lost 1 base at V and 8 bases at J; junction bases unmatched: 5. The CDR3 has 15 residues. CDR1 is SGHVS and CDR2 is FQNEAQ in the germline V gene. In nucleotides, the CDR3 is TGTGCCAGCAGCTTAGAGCGACTAGCGGGATCTACGCAGTATTTT. This encodes CASSLERLAGSTQYF.

The CDR3 loop reads CASSQTAVVTEAFF. CDR3 DNA: TGTGCCAGCAGCCAAACTGCGGTGGTGACTGAAGCTTTCTTT. This chain connects TRBV11-2 to TRBJ1-1; D remains unclear. Trimming pared 5 bases from V and 5 bases from J, leaving 15 bases between. Germline V gives CDR1 SGHAT, CDR2 FQNNGV. This CDR3 is 14 amino acids long.

The chain employs TRBV7-9 and TRBJ2-1; 7 bases map to TRBD1. The CDR3 totals 19 residues. Trimming removed 6 bases from V and 3 bases from J; junction bases left unmatched: 20. Germline V gene lookup returns CDR1 SEHNR and CDR2 FQNEAQ (reference sequence). The chain's CDR3 is CASRIESRTGASRYNEQFF. CDR3 DNA: TGTGCCAGCAGAATAGAGAGCCGGACAGGCGCTAGTCGCTACAATGAGCAGTTCTTC.

This chain links TRBV2 with TRBJ2-5, with D perhaps matching TRBD2 (5 bases). Trimming cost V 6 bases and J 1 base, with 12 bases left between them. The length of the CDR3 is 14 residues. Germline V gene data show CDR1 as SNHLY and CDR2 as FYNNEI. The CDR3 region is CASRPRVIQETQYF. In nucleotides, the CDR3 is TGTGCCAGCAGACCGAGGGTGATCCAAGAGACCCAGTACTTC.

For this clone: The germline gene is not matched at one end of the junction; a read error may be the cause. This chain connects TRBV7-2 to TRBJ2-2, with a weak D call TRBD2 (6 bases). The germline CDR1 and CDR2 sequences are SGHTA and FQGNSA. The CDR3 length is 15 residues. Here the CDR3 reads CASSPGLSNSGELFF. DNA of the CDR3: TGTGCCAGCAGTCCGGGACTCTCTAACAGCGGGGAGCTGTTTTTT.

This clone was seen only a few times. The missing conserved phenylalanine or tryptophan at the end of this CDR3 makes a read error likely. The DNA is omitted, as the CDR3 cannot be located on it reliably, and the CDR3 follows TCRdb's listing. The gene calls are TRBV4-3 and TRBJ2-7; TRBD1, the table's D call, was not compared with the DNA. Counting both end residues, the CDR3 totals 13 amino acids. Germline V CDR1 and CDR2: LGHNA, YSLEER. CDR3 region: CASSQDYEGQGNL.

The CDR3: CASSLDSSGSSYNEQFF. The CDR3 nucleotides read TGCGCCAGCAGCTTGGATTCTAGCGGGAGCTCCTACAATGAGCAGTTCTTC. The rearrangement uses TRBV5-1 and TRBJ2-1; 10 bases agree with TRBD2. The CDR3 contains 17 residues. The trim removed 0 bases at V and 0 bases at J, leaving 3 bases unmatched. CDR1 and CDR2 from the germline V gene are SGHRS and YFSETQ.

This clone has more than one count but fewer than ten. This chain connects TRBV5-1 to TRBJ2-4; D not certain. The V end was cut by 5 bases, the J end by 1 base, with 13 bases between. The CDR3 is 15 residues long. Germline CDR1 SGHRS, CDR2 YFSETQ. The CDR3 loop is CASRPGDRAKNIQYF. For the CDR3, the DNA is TGCGCCAGCAGGCCCGGAGACCGGGCCAAAAACATTCAGTACTTC. The variable domain in full, with the rest retrieved from reference TRBV5-1 and TRBJ2-4, is KAGVTQTPRYLIKTRGQQVTLSCSPISGHRSVSWYQQTPGQGLQFLFEYFSETQRNKGNFPGRFSGRQFSNSRSEMNVSTLELGDSALYLCASRPGDRAKNIQYFGAGTRLSVL.

This clone was seen only a few times. This chain joins TRBV27 and TRBJ1-2; D is uncertain. CDR3 length: 17 amino acids. The germline CDR1 and CDR2 sequences are MNHEY and SMNVEV (reference sequence). Trimming removed 6 bases at V and 5 bases at J, with 25 bases between. Here the CDR3 DNA reads TGTGCCAGCAGCCATTATTTTCGGAGGGCCGATGGGTATGGCTACACCTTC. Its translation is CASSHYFRRADGYGYTF.

The CDR3 DNA reads TGCAGCGTTGATCTGCCAGCCCAAGAGACCCAGTACTTC. Translation gives CSVDLPAQETQYF. The gene calls are TRBV29-1 and TRBJ2-5; no firm D call. Germline V gene data show CDR1 as SQVTM and CDR2 as ANQGSEA. The CDR3 is 13 amino acids. Trimming stripped 3 bases from V and 1 base from J, with 9 bases between.

This chain uses TRBV5-1 with TRBJ2-6; the D is unclear. With 4 bases removed from V and 2 bases from J, the gap between germline ends came to 7 bases. The CDR3 length is 14 residues. Germline CDR1 and CDR2: SGHRS and YFSETQ. The CDR3 sequence is CASSPLPGANVLTF. The CDR3 DNA is TGCGCCAGCAGCCCCTTACCTGGGGCCAACGTCCTGACTTTC.

The chain joins TRBV12-5 to TRBJ2-3; D gene unclear. CDR1 LGHNT and CDR2 FRNRAP come from the germline V gene. The CDR3 contains 17 residues. Trimming stripped 0 bases from V and 2 bases from J, with 15 bases between. CDR3 loop: CASGLVRSAVLTDTQYF. CDR3 nucleotide sequence: TGTGCTAGTGGTTTGGTACGTTCGGCCGTCCTCACAGATACGCAGTATTTT.

V is TRBV5-8 and J is TRBJ2-6, with D uncertain. The germline gives CDR1 SGHTS, CDR2 YDEGEE. V lost 0 bases, J lost 4 bases, and 2 bases lay in between. This CDR3 spans 13 amino acids. CDR3 sequence (DNA): TGTGCCAGCAGCTTGGTCGGGGCCAACGTCCTGACTTTC. Translation gives CASSLVGANVLTF. Using reference TRBV5-8 and TRBJ2-6 for the parts outside the CDR3, the full variable domain is EAGVTQSPTHLIKTRGQQATLRCSPISGHTSVYWYQQALGLGLQFLLWYDEGEERNRGNFPPRFSGRQFPNYSSELNVNALELEDSALYLCASSLVGANVLTFGAGSRLTVL.

This clone was seen a handful of times. The chain combines TRBV25-1 with TRBJ2-7; the D is unclear. There are 16 residues in the CDR3. V was clipped by 5 bases and J by 0 bases, with 17 bases between them. The V gene's germline CDR1 is MGHDK and CDR2 SYGVNS. CDR3 nucleotides: TGTGCCAGCAGTAGACGGCCGGCCCTTGGCTCCTACGAGCAGTACGTC. This translates into CASSRRPALGSYEQYV.

This clone was recorded a few times. This chain links TRBV18 with TRBJ2-7, with D possibly matching TRBD2 (5 bases). V dropped 4 bases and J dropped 6 bases, with 7 bases sitting between them. The CDR3 is 11 residues long. In germline, CDR1 is KGHSH, CDR2 LQKENI. The CDR3 DNA is TGTGCCAGCTCACTGCGGGTCGAGCAGTACTTC. It yields the protein CASSLRVEQYF.

The V and J genes are TRBV5-4 and TRBJ2-7; D unclear. V was shortened by 4 bases and J by 1 base, with 9 bases between the two germline ends. The germline V gene has CDR1 SGHNT and CDR2 YYREEE (reference sequence). This CDR3 is built from 13 residues. This CDR3 reads CASSDGRSYEQYF. In nucleotides, the CDR3 is TGTGCCAGCAGCGACGGACGGTCCTACGAGCAGTACTTC.

The chain is built from TRBV9 and TRBJ2-1; a possible D gene is TRBD2 (6 bases). This CDR3 has 13 amino acids. V was cut by 3 bases and J by 13 bases, with 17 bases left in between. Germline V CDR1 and CDR2: SGDLS, YYNGEE. The CDR3 loop reads CASSGAGTSKQFF. DNA for the CDR3: TGTGCCAGCAGCGGCGCCGGGACTTCCAAACAGTTCTTC.

The V gene is TRBV16, the J gene TRBJ2-7; unclear D gene. The CDR3 extends over 14 amino acids. V was shortened by 1 base and J by 2 bases, with 9 bases between the two germline ends. Germline V gene data show CDR1 as KGHSY and CDR2 as FQNENV. The CDR3 DNA sequence: TGTGCCAGCAGCCAATTGTCAGAGACCTACGAGCAGTACTTC. It is translated as CASSQLSETYEQYF.

A few counts support this clone. CDR3 in DNA: TGTGCCAGCAGTGAATCGGGGACAAGGGAAAAGGGTGAGCAGTTCTTC. This sequence encodes CASSESGTREKGEQFF. This chain links TRBV25-1 with TRBJ2-1, with D perhaps matching TRBD1 (6 bases). The CDR3 loop spans 16 amino acids. Germline-derived CDR1 and CDR2 are MGHDK and SYGVNS. Trimming took off 1 base at V and 9 bases at J, with 19 bases between the two ends.

In this sample, this clone turned up a few times. The rearrangement uses TRBV25-1 and TRBJ2-2; D tentatively reads TRBD1 or TRBD2 (5 bases each). This CDR3 region has 12 residues. Trimming pared 6 bases from V and 5 bases from J, leaving 7 bases between. From germline, CDR1 is MGHDK and CDR2 SYGVNS. This CDR3 is CASRRGTGELFF. The CDR3 DNA is TGTGCCAGCAGGAGGGGTACCGGGGAGCTGTTTTTT.

This clone was counted a few times. V and J are TRBV20-1 and TRBJ2-3; D gene unclear. The CDR3 is 11 amino acids. Trimming removed 4 bases from V and 6 bases from J, with 8 bases in between. From germline, CDR1 is DFQATT and CDR2 SNEGSKA (reference sequence). The CDR3 DNA follows: TGCAGTGCTAACGTAAGGGATACGCAGTATTTT. This sequence encodes CSANVRDTQYF.

The chain uses TRBV9 and TRBJ2-1, with TRBD2 matching over 9 bases. The CDR3 is 15 residues long. In germline, CDR1 is SGDLS, CDR2 YYNGEE. The J segment lost 7 bases and the V segment lost 0 bases, leaving 5 bases of the junction unmatched. The CDR3 protein is CASSVGGTSLNEQFF. As DNA, the CDR3 is TGTGCCAGCAGCGTAGGAGGGACTAGCCTAAATGAGCAGTTCTTC.

J is TRBJ2-5 and V is TRBV10-3; the D gene is possibly TRBD1 (6 bases). This CDR3 comprises 12 residues. The germline gives CDR1 ENHRY, CDR2 SYGVKD. V was clipped by 6 bases and J by 5 bases, with 10 bases between them. CDR3: CAISTGTETQYF. CDR3 sequence (DNA): TGTGCCATCAGCACAGGGACGGAGACCCAGTACTTC.